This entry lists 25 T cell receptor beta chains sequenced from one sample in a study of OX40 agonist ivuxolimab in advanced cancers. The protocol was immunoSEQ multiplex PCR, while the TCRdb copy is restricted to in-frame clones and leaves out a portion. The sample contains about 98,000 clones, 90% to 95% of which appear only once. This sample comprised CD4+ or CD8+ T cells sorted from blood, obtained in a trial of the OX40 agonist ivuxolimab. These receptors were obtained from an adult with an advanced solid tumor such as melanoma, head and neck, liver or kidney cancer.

As DNA, the CDR3 is TGTGCCAGCAGCCATTCAGACAGATACTCTGGAAACACCATATATTTT. This codes for CASSHSDRYSGNTIYF. The J gene is TRBJ1-3, the V gene TRBV7-9; a possible D gene is TRBD1 (5 bases). Trimming took off 5 bases at V and 0 bases at J, with 14 bases between the two ends. CDR3 size: 16 residues. Germline CDR1 is SEHNR and CDR2 is FQNEAQ (reference sequence).

The CDR3 DNA reads as TGTGCCAGCAGCTCGAAGGCAGACAGGCCGAACACTGAAGCTTTCTTT. Amino acids: CASSSKADRPNTEAFF. The V and J genes are TRBV7-9 and TRBJ1-1; TRBD1 is a possible D gene (6 bases). Germline assignment: CDR1 SEHNR and CDR2 FQNEAQ (reference sequence). Between the trimmed V and J ends, which lost 4 bases and 1 base, there was a span of 16 bases. The length of the CDR3 is 16 residues. Full variable domain (outside the CDR3, taken from reference TRBV7-9 and TRBJ1-1): DTGVSQNPRHKITKRGQNVTFRCDPISEHNRLYWYRQTLGQGPEFLTYFQNEAQLEKSRLLSDRFSAERPKGSFSTLEIQRTEQGDSAMYLCASSSKADRPNTEAFFGQGTRLTVV.

In nucleotides, the CDR3 is TGTGCCTGGAGACCGGGACAGACGCTGTATGAAGCTTTCTTT. Amino acids: CAWRPGQTLYEAFF. The chain uses TRBV30 and TRBJ1-1, with TRBD1 matching 7 bases. J was trimmed by 7 bases and V by 3 bases; bases with no gene match: 11. Germline lookup yields CDR1 GTSNPN and CDR2 SVGIG (reference sequence). The CDR3 has 14 residues. The full variable domain, its missing parts supplied by reference TRBV30 and TRBJ1-1, is SQTIHQWPATLVQPVGSPLSLECTVEGTSNPNLYWYRQAAGRGLQLLFYSVGIGQISSEVPQNLSASRPQDRQFILSSKKLLLSDSGFYLCAWRPGQTLYEAFFGQGTRLTVV.

The CDR3 sequence is CASSLGAWQGGYEQYF. The CDR3 coding sequence is TGTGCCAGCAGCTTAGGGGCTTGGCAGGGGGGCTACGAGCAGTACTTC. The gene calls are TRBV7-2 and TRBJ2-7; possible D gene TRBD1, 7 bases. The CDR3 is 16 amino acids. V was trimmed by 1 base and J by 3 bases, leaving 16 bases between them. The germline V gene encodes CDR1 SGHTA and CDR2 FQGNSA.

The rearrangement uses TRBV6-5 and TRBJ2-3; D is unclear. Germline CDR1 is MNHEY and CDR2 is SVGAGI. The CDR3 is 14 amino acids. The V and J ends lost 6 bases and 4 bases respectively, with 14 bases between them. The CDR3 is CASSSDIPPDTQYF. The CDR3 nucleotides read TGTGCCAGCAGCTCAGACATCCCCCCAGATACGCAGTATTTT.

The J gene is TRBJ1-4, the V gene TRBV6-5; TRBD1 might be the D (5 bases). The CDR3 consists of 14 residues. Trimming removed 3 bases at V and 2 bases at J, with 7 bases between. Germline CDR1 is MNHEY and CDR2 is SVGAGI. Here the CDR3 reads CASSYGTTNEKLFF. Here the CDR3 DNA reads TGTGCCAGCAGTTATGGGACGACTAATGAAAAACTGTTTTTT.

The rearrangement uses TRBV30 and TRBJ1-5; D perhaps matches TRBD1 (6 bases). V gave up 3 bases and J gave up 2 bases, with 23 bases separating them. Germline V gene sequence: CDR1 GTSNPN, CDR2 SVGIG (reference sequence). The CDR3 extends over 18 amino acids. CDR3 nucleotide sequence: TGTGCCTGGAGCGATGGGACAAAGGGAGGTTTTGGCAATCAGCCCCAGCATTTT. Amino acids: CAWSDGTKGGFGNQPQHF.

The CDR3 sequence is CASSLEGAPGNTIYF. The CDR3 DNA reads as TGTGCCAGCAGCTTGGAGGGGGCGCCTGGAAACACCATATATTTT. The V call is TRBV5-4, the J call TRBJ1-3, with 7 bases lining up with TRBD1. With 0 bases clipped from V and 2 bases from J, the junction kept 2 bases outside the gene matches. Germline values: CDR1 SGHNT, CDR2 YYREEE (reference sequence). The CDR3 consists of 15 residues.

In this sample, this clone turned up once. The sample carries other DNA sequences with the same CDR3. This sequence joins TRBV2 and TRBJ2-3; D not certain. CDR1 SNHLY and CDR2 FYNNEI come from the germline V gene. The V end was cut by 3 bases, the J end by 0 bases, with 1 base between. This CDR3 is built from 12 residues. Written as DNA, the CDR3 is TGTGCCAGCAGTGACAGCACAGATACGCAGTATTTT. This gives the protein CASSDSTDTQYF.

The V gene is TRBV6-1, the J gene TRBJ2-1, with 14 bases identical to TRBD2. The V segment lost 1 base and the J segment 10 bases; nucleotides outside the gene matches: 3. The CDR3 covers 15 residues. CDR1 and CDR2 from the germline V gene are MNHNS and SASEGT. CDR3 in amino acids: CASSEGTSGRQEQFF. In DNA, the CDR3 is TGTGCCAGCAGTGAAGGGACTAGCGGGAGGCAGGAGCAGTTCTTC.

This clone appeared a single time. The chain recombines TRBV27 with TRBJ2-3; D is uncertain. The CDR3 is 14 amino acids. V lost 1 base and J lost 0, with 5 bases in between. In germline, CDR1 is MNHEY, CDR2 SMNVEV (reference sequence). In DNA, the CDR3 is TGTGCCAGCAGTTTATATGACAGCACAGATACGCAGTATTTT. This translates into CASSLYDSTDTQYF.

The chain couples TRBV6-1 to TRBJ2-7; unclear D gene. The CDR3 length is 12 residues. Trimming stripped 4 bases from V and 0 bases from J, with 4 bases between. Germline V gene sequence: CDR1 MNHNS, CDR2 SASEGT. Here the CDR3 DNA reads TGTGCCAGCAGTGCCCCCTCCTACGAGCAGTACTTC. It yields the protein CASSAPSYEQYF.

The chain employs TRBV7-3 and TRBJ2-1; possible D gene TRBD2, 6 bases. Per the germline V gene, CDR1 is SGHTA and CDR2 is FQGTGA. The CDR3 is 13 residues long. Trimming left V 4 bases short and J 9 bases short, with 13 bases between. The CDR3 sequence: CASSWGAGREQFF. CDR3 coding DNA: TGTGCCAGCAGCTGGGGAGCGGGCCGTGAGCAGTTCTTC.

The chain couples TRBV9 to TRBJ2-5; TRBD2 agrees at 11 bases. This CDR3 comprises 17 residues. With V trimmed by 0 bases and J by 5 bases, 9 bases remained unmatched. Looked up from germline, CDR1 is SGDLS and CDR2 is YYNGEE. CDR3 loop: CASSVGSSGGALETQYF. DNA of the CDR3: TGTGCCAGCAGCGTAGGTAGTAGCGGGGGGGCCTTGGAGACCCAGTACTTC.

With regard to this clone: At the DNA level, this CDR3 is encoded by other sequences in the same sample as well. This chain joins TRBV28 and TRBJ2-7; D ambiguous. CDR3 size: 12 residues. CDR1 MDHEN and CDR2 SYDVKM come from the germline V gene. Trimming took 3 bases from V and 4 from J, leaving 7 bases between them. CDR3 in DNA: TGTGCCAGCAGTTTTGTCCGTTACGAGCAGTACTTC. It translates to CASSFVRYEQYF.

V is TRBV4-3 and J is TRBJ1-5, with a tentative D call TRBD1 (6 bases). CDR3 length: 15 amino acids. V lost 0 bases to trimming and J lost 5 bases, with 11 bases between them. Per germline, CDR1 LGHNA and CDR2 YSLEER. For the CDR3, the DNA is TGCGCCAGCAGCCAAGAACAGGGAACAGATCAGCCCCAGCATTTT. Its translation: CASSQEQGTDQPQHF.

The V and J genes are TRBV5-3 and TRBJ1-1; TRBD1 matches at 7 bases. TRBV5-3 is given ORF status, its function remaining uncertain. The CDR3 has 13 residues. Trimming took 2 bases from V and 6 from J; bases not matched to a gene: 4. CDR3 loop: CARSFRQGAEAFF. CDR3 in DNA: TGTGCCAGAAGCTTCAGACAGGGCGCTGAAGCTTTCTTT.

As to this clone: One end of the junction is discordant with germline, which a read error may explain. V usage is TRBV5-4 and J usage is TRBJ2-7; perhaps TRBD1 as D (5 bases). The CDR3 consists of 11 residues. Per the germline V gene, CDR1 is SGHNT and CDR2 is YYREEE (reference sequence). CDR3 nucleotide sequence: TGTGCCAGCAGCTTGGAGGGGTCTCAGGACTTC. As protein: CASSLEGSQDF.

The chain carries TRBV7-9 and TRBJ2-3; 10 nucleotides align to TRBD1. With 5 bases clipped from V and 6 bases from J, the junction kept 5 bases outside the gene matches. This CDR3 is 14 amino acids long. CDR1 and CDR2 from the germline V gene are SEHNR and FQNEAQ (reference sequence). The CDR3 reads CASSLTGGADTQYF. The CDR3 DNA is TGTGCCAGCAGCCTGACAGGGGGCGCGGATACGCAGTATTTT.

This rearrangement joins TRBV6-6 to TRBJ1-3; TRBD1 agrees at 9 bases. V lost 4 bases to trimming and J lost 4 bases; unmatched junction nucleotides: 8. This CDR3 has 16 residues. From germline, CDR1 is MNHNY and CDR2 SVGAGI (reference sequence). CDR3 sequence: CASSFPGTGMGNTIYF. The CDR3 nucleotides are TGTGCCAGCAGTTTCCCGGGGACAGGGATGGGAAACACCATATATTTT.

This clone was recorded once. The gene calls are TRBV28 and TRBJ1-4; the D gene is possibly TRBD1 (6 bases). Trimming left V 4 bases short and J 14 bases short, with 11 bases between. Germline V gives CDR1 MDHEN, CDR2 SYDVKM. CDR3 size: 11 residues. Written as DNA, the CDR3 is TGTGCCAGCAGTTCAGGGGTTAGGCTGTTTTTT. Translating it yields CASSSGVRLFF.

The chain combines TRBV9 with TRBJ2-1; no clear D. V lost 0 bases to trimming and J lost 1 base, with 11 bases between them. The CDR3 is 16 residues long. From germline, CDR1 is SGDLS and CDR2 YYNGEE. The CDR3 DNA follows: TGTGCCAGCAGCGTAGAAGGGCGACCATCCTACAATGAGCAGTTCTTC. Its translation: CASSVEGRPSYNEQFF. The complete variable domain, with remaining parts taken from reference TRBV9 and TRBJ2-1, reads DSGVTQTPKHLITATGQRVTLRCSPRSGDLSVYWYQQSLDQGLQFLIQYYNGEERAKGNILERFSAQQFPDLHSELNLSSLELGDSALYFCASSVEGRPSYNEQFFGPGTRLTVL.

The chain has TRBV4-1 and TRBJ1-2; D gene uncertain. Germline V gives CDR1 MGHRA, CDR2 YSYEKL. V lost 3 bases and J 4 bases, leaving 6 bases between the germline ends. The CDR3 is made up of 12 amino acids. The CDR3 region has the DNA TGCGCCAGCAGCCAGGAGGCCTATGGCTACACCTTC. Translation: CASSQEAYGYTF.

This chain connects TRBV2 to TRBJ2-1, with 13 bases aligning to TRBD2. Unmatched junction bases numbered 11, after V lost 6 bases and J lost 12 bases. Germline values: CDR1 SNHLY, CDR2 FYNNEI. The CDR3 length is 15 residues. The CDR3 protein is CASSPGLAGLYGQFF. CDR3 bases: TGTGCCAGCAGCCCGGGACTAGCGGGATTATACGGGCAGTTCTTC.

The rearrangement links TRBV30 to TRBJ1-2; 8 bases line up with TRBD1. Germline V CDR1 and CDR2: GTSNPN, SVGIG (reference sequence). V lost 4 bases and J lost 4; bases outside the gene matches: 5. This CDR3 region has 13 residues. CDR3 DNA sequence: TGTGCCTGGAACCGACAGGGGATCTATGGCTACACCTTC. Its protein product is CAWNRQGIYGYTF.